This T cell receptor (beta chain) was captured by sequencing in a study of blood T cell repertoires in COVID-19. As for the study in general: COVID-19 samples collected from the United States, Italy and Spain covered acute and convalescent phases. Sources were T cells, B-cell-depleted T cells, or PBMCs; the material itself was cDNA or gDNA.

This study enrolled people aged roughly 18 to 89 from under 25 US geographic areas. Profiling relied on immunoSEQ multiplex PCR, and the TCRdb table lists in-frame clones only, not all of them. The data show about 160,000 clones, roughly 80% seen once. This CDR3 is 15 amino acids long. CDR1 is LGHNT and CDR2 is FRNRAP in the germline V gene. The ends were cut back, 1 base at V and 8 bases at J, with 14 bases in the middle. The clonotype originates from a woman aged 40 to 49 with acute COVID-19. The specimen sequenced was PBMCs or T cells enriched from blood (not recorded which). The rearrangement uses TRBV12-5 and TRBJ1-4; D gene unclear. Here the CDR3 reads CASGLAGPQREKLFF. The CDR3, as DNA: TGTGCTAGTGGTTTGGCCGGCCCCCAGCGGGAAAAACTGTTTTTT.